What follows are 21 T cell receptor beta chains derived from one specimen sequenced in a study of blood T cells in healthy people across ages. The authors ran a second PCR of 7 to 11 cycles using a sample-barcoded 5' primer and a J-beta primer mix. TCRdb passed the 5' RACE reads through MiXCR, listing each CDR3 protein once. The sample includes approximately 940,000 distinct CDR3 sequences, 45% to 50% of them seen just once. The specimen sequenced was blood. These receptors all stem from a man aged 30 to 39 in good health.

The chain employs TRBV11-2 and TRBJ2-2; D remains unclear. Germline V gene lookup returns CDR1 SGHAT and CDR2 FQNNGV. V was pared by 5 bases and J by 1 base, with 14 bases between. The CDR3 totals 16 residues. The CDR3, as DNA: TGTGCCAGCAGCCCCACTCCGGAGAGGAACACCGGGGAGCTGTTTTTT. As protein: CASSPTPERNTGELFF. The full variable domain, with the rest looked up from reference TRBV11-2 and TRBJ2-2, is EAGVAQSPRYKIIEKRQSVAFWCNPISGHATLYWYQQILGQGPKLLIQFQNNGVVDDSQLPKDRFSAERLKGVDSTLKIQPAKLEDSAVYLCASSPTPERNTGELFFGEGSRLTVL.

The chain carries TRBV7-2 and TRBJ1-2, with 7 bases matching TRBD1. Germline V gene data show CDR1 as SGHTA and CDR2 as FQGNSA. The CDR3 is made up of 14 amino acids. V trimming: 3 bases; J trimming: 6 bases; junction bases outside the gene matches: 7. The CDR3 spells CASSFREGAHGYTF. The CDR3 nucleotides are TGTGCCAGCAGCTTTCGGGAGGGGGCTCATGGCTACACCTTC.

The rearrangement uses TRBV7-8 and TRBJ1-6, with 10 bases fitting TRBD1. The germline V gene has CDR1 SGHVS and CDR2 FQNEAQ. This CDR3 spans 15 amino acids. V was clipped by 5 bases and J by 8 bases; unmatched bases: 6. CDR3 in amino acids: CASSASTGGDSPLHF. CDR3 sequence (DNA): TGTGCCAGCAGCGCATCGACAGGGGGCGATTCACCCCTCCACTTT.

This clonotype was observed a handful of times. V and J are TRBV5-6 and TRBJ1-1; D is undetermined. The V gene lost 4 bases and the J gene lost 1 base, with 11 bases spanning the gap. This CDR3 comprises 14 residues. Germline V gene data show CDR1 as SGHDT and CDR2 as YYEEEE. The CDR3 nucleotides are TGTGCCAGCAGCCTATTTGGGGAGAACACTGAAGCTTTCTTT. It is translated as CASSLFGENTEAFF.

The DNA for the CDR3 is TGTGCCACCAGTGACCCTGGGCTTAGCACAGATACGCAGTATTTT. Its protein is CATSDPGLSTDTQYF. V and J are TRBV24-1 and TRBJ2-3; no clear D gene. Germline V gives CDR1 KGHDR, CDR2 SFDVKD. CDR3 length: 15 residues. V lost 4 bases and J lost 0, with 10 bases in between.

The chain joins TRBV5-1 to TRBJ1-2, with D unclear. The CDR3 is 13 residues long. Germline lookup yields CDR1 SGHRS and CDR2 YFSETQ. The ends were cut back, 0 bases at V and 4 bases at J, with 7 bases in the middle. CDR3 bases: TGCGCCAGCAGCTTGGACCGGTTCTATGGCTACACCTTC. Translation: CASSLDRFYGYTF.

The chain links TRBV28 to TRBJ2-7; D gene uncertain. Germline-derived CDR1 and CDR2 are MDHEN and SYDVKM. The CDR3 runs to 14 residues. The germline V and J ends were trimmed by 5 bases and 6 bases, with 17 bases remaining between them. Here the CDR3 DNA reads TGTGCCAGCAGTGTTCCTGGGCAGCGAGGCGAGCAGTACTTC. Translation gives CASSVPGQRGEQYF. Combining the CDR3 with reference TRBV28 and TRBJ2-7 gives the whole variable domain DVKVTQSSRYLVKRTGEKVFLECVQDMDHENMFWYRQDPGLGLRLIYFSYDVKMKEKGDIPEGYSVSREKKERFSLILESASTNQTSMYLCASSVPGQRGEQYFGPGTRLTVT.

The chain links TRBV4-2 to TRBJ1-1; D is uncertain. Trimming took off 4 bases at V and 3 bases at J, with 15 bases between the two ends. The CDR3 totals 15 residues. Germline V gene sequence: CDR1 LGHNA, CDR2 YNFKEQ. CDR3 sequence (DNA): TGTGCCAGCAGCCTTTCCGGGAGATGGGACACTGAAGCTTTCTTT. Its translation is CASSLSGRWDTEAFF.

The chain joins TRBV5-1 to TRBJ2-1; tentatively, D is TRBD1 (6 bases). The CDR3 contains 15 residues. The V gene's germline CDR1 is SGHRS and CDR2 YFSETQ. Trimming cost V 0 bases and J 6 bases, with 13 bases left between them. The CDR3 loop is CASSLAPQGSNEQFF. The DNA for the CDR3 is TGCGCCAGCAGCTTGGCCCCACAGGGAAGCAATGAGCAGTTCTTC.

The V gene is TRBV7-2, the J gene TRBJ2-3; 7 bases fit TRBD1. V was clipped by 4 bases and J by 10 bases; unmatched bases: 11. Germline assignment: CDR1 SGHTA and CDR2 FQGNSA. The CDR3 runs 14 residues. The CDR3 is CASSSGQRTASQYF. In DNA form, the CDR3 reads TGTGCCAGCAGCTCGGGACAGAGAACGGCATCGCAGTATTTT. Using reference TRBV7-2 and TRBJ2-3 for the parts outside the CDR3, the full variable domain is GAGVSQSPSNKVTEKGKDVELRCDPISGHTALYWYRQSLGQGLEFLIYFQGNSAPDKSGLPSDRFSAERTGGSVSTLTIQRTQQEDSAVYLCASSSGQRTASQYFGPGTRLTVL.

The genes are TRBV28 and TRBJ1-3; 8 bases fit TRBD1. CDR3 length: 15 residues. Unmatched junction bases numbered 7, after V lost 5 bases and J lost 4 bases. CDR1 is MDHEN, CDR2 SYDVKM, per germline. The CDR3 protein is CASSIPDREGNTIYF. The CDR3 DNA reads TGTGCCAGCAGTATACCGGACAGGGAGGGAAACACCATATATTTT.

The rearrangement links TRBV29-1 to TRBJ1-2, with a tentative D call TRBD1 (5 bases). V was shortened by 4 bases and J by 2 bases, with 17 bases between the two germline ends. There are 15 residues in the CDR3. The germline V gene has CDR1 SQVTM and CDR2 ANQGSEA. CDR3 sequence (DNA): TGCAGCGTTGGGGGTGGACAATTACGGAACTATGGCTACACCTTC. This encodes CSVGGGQLRNYGYTF.

This chain joins TRBV18 and TRBJ2-5, with no clear D. Germline V gene data show CDR1 as KGHSH and CDR2 as LQKENI. The CDR3 runs 15 residues. Trimming shortened V by 3 bases and J by 4 bases, and 15 bases separated the two germline ends. The CDR3 loop reads CASSPQAVVAETQYF. In nucleotides, the CDR3 is TGTGCCAGCTCACCGCAGGCAGTTGTAGCAGAGACCCAGTACTTC.

This clonotype was counted only a few times. The chain carries TRBV4-1 and TRBJ1-5; D is perhaps TRBD1 (5 bases). Trimming removed 0 bases from V and 9 bases from J, with 15 bases in between. Germline V gene sequence: CDR1 MGHRA, CDR2 YSYEKL. The CDR3 contains 15 residues. DNA for the CDR3: TGCGCCAGCAGCCAAGATATGCAGGGTATAGTGCCCCAGCATTTT. Its protein product is CASSQDMQGIVPQHF.

This clonotype appeared a few times. The genes are TRBV5-4 and TRBJ1-6, with D maybe TRBD1 (6 bases). Germline V gene lookup returns CDR1 SGHNT and CDR2 YYREEE (reference sequence). V lost 0 bases, J lost 6 bases, and 7 bases lay in between. The CDR3 sequence is 14 residues long. CDR3 nucleotides: TGTGCCAGCAGCTTGGAGGGGGTTAATTCACCCCTCCACTTT. This codes for CASSLEGVNSPLHF.

The genes are TRBV6-5 and TRBJ1-1; 7 nucleotides agree with TRBD1. Germline CDR1 MNHEY, CDR2 SVGAGI. CDR3 length: 13 residues. Trimming took 2 bases from V and 10 from J; bases not matched to a gene: 7. In nucleotides, the CDR3 is TGTGCCAGCAGTTACGGGTCCTGGGACAGAGCTTTCTTT. Translated: CASSYGSWDRAFF.

On this clonotype: A clone one base away is much larger, so this may be a read error. This chain links TRBV20-1 with TRBJ2-2, with 8 bases lining up with TRBD1. The CDR3 is 16 residues long. V was pared by 0 bases and J by 4 bases, with 7 bases of the junction left unmatched. CDR1 and CDR2 from the germline V gene are DFQATT and SNEGSKA (reference sequence). The CDR3 DNA sequence: TGCAGTGCTAGAGACCCGACAGGGGCGAGCACCGGGGAGCTGTTTTTT. Translating gives CSARDPTGASTGELFF.

The chain carries TRBV7-2 and TRBJ1-2, with 8 bases identical to TRBD1. The germline V gene has CDR1 SGHTA and CDR2 FQGNSA. This CDR3 region has 15 residues. V lost 6 bases to trimming and J lost 0 bases; unmatched junction nucleotides: 6. The CDR3 loop reads CASSGTGGANYGYTF. The CDR3 DNA reads TGTGCCAGCAGTGGGACAGGAGGAGCTAACTATGGCTACACCTTC.

The sample holds a few counts of this clonotype. The J gene is TRBJ2-5, the V gene TRBV7-2; the D gene is possibly TRBD2 (5 bases). The J call is doubtful: the DNA matches TRBJ2-7 better. CDR1 is SGHTA, CDR2 FQGNSA, per germline. CDR3 size: 13 residues. The DNA for the CDR3 is TGTGCCATCCGGGATGAGGGAAACTACGAGCAGTACTTC. Translation gives CAIRDEGNYEQYF.

The chain has TRBV11-2 and TRBJ2-3; the D gene is possibly TRBD2 (5 bases). This CDR3 contains 16 residues. Germline assignment: CDR1 SGHAT and CDR2 FQNNGV. With 1 base removed from V and 2 bases from J, the gap between germline ends came to 13 bases. The CDR3 nucleotides read TGTGCCAGCAGCTTAGTAGTCGGGGAGTTCACAGATACGCAGTATTTT. It encodes CASSLVVGEFTDTQYF.

This sequence joins TRBV2 and TRBJ1-1, with 7 bases lining up with TRBD1. The CDR3 covers 16 residues. Per the germline V gene, CDR1 is SNHLY and CDR2 is FYNNEI. The V gene end was trimmed by 2 bases and the J gene end by 3 bases; junction bases not matched to a gene: 9. In DNA form, the CDR3 reads TGTGCCAGCAGTGAAACGCCAGGGGGGTTGGACACTGAAGCTTTCTTT. It encodes CASSETPGGLDTEAFF.